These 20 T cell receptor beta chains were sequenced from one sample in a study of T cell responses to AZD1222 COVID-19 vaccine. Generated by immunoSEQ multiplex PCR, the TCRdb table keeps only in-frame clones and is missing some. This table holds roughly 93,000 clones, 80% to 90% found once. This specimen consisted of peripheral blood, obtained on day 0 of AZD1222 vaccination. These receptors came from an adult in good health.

The DNA for the CDR3 is TGTGCCAGCAGTGAATCTGAGCAGTTCTTC. Translated: CASSESEQFF. V and J are TRBV2 and TRBJ2-1; no clear D. Germline V gene sequence: CDR1 SNHLY, CDR2 FYNNEI. This CDR3 comprises 10 residues. The ends were cut back, 2 bases at V and 9 bases at J, with 2 bases in the middle. Full variable domain (missing parts from reference TRBV2 and TRBJ2-1): EPEVTQTPSHQVTQMGQEVILRCVPISNHLYFYWYRQILGQKVEFLVSFYNNEISEKSEIFDDQFSVERPDGSNFTLKIRSTKLEDSAMYFCASSESEQFFGPGTRLTVL.

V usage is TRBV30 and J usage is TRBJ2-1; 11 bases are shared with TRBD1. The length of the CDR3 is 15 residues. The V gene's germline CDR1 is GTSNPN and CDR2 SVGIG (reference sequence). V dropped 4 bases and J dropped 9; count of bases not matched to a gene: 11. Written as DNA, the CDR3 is TGTGCCTGGACCCCTCCCGGGACAGGGGGTCGTGAGCAGTTCTTC. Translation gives CAWTPPGTGGREQFF.

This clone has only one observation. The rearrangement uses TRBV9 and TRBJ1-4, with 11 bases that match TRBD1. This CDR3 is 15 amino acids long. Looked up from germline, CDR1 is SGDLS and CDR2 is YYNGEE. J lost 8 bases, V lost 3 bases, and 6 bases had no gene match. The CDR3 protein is CASSGRTGGAEKLFF. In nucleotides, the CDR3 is TGTGCCAGCAGCGGAAGGACAGGGGGCGCGGAAAAACTGTTTTTT.

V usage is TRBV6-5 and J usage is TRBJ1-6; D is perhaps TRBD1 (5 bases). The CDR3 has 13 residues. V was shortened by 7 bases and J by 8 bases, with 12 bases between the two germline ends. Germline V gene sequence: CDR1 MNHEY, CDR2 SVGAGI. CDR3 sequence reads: CASTTGGDSPLHF. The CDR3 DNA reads TGTGCCAGCACCACGGGGGGGGATTCACCCCTCCACTTT.

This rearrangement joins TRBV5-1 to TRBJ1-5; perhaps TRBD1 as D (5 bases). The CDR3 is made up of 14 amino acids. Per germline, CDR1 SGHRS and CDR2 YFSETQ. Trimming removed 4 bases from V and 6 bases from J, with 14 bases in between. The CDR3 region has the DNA TGCGCCAGCAGCCCGACGGGGGGGGTTCAGCCCCAGCATTTT. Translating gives CASSPTGGVQPQHF.

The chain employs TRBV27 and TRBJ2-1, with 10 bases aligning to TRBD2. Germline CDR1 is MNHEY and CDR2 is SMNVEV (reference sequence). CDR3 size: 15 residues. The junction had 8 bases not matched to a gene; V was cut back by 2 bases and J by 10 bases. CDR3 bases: TGTGCCAGCAGTTTACGGTTAGCGGGGGGAGGGGAGCAGTTCTTC. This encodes CASSLRLAGGGEQFF.

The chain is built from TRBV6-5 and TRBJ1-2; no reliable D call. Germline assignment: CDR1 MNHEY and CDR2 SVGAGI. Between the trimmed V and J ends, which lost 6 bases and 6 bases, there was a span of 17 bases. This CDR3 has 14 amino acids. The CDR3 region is CASRKEQRSNGYTF. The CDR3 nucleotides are TGTGCCAGCAGGAAAGAACAGCGATCTAATGGCTACACCTTC.

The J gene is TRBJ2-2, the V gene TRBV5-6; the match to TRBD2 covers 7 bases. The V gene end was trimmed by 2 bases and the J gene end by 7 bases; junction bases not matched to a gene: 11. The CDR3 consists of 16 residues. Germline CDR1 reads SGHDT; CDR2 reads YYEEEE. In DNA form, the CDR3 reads TGTGCCAGCAGCTTTGACCTGGGCGGGGGAAACGGGGAGCTGTTTTTT. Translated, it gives CASSFDLGGGNGELFF.

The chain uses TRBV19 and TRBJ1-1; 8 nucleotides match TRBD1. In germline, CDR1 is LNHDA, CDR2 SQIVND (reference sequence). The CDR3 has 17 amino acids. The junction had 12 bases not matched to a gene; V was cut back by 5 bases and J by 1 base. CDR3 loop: CASSLVILGQANTEAFF. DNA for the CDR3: TGTGCCAGTAGTTTAGTTATTTTGGGACAGGCGAACACTGAAGCTTTCTTT.

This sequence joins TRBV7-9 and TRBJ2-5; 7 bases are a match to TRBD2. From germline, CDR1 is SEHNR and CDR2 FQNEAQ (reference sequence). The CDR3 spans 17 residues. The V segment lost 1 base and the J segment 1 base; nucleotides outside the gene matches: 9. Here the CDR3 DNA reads TGTGCCAGCAGCTTAGTATCTACTAGCGCCTCCCAAGAGACCCAGTACTTC. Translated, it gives CASSLVSTSASQETQYF.

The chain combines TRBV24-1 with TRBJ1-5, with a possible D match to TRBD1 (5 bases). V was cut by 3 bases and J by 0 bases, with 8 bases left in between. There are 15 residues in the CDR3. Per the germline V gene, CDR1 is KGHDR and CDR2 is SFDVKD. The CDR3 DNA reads TGTGCCACCAGTGATACAGGACTTAGCAATCAGCCCCAGCATTTT. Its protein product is CATSDTGLSNQPQHF.

CDR3 bases: TGTGCCAGCAGTAGGGGACTTTCAGGGGCTGGGGCCAACGTCCTGACTTTC. Amino acids: CASSRGLSGAGANVLTF. V and J are TRBV2 and TRBJ2-6; D is possibly TRBD1 or TRBD2 (6 bases each). Trimming took off 5 bases at V and 2 bases at J, with 16 bases between the two ends. The germline V gene has CDR1 SNHLY and CDR2 FYNNEI. The CDR3 has 17 amino acids.

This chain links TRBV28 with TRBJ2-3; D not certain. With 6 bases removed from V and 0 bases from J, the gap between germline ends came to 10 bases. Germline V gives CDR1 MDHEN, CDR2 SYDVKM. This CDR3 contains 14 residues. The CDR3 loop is CASRVGTSTDTQYF. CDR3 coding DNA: TGTGCCAGCAGAGTAGGTACTAGCACAGATACGCAGTATTTT.

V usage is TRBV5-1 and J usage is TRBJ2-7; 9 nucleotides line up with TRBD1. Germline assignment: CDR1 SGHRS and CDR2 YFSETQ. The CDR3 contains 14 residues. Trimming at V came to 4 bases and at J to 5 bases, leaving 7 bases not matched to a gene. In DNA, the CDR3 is TGCGCCAGCAGCCTCGGTGACAGGGGGAACGAGCAGTACTTC. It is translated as CASSLGDRGNEQYF. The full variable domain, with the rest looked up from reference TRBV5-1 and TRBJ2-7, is KAGVTQTPRYLIKTRGQQVTLSCSPISGHRSVSWYQQTPGQGLQFLFEYFSETQRNKGNFPGRFSGRQFSNSRSEMNVSTLELGDSALYLCASSLGDRGNEQYFGPGTRLTVT.

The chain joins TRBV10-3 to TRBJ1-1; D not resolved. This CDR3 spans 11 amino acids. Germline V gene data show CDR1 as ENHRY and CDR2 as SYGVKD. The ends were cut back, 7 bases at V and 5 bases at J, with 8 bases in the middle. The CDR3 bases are TGTGCCATCAAGGCAACTACTGAAGCTTTCTTT. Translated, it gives CAIKATTEAFF.

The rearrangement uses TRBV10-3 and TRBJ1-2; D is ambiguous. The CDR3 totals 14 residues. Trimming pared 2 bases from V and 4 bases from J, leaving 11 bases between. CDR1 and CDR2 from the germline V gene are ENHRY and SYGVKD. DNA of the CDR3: TGTGCCATCAGTGAGGCTGGCAGACTCTATGGCTACACCTTC. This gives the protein CAISEAGRLYGYTF.

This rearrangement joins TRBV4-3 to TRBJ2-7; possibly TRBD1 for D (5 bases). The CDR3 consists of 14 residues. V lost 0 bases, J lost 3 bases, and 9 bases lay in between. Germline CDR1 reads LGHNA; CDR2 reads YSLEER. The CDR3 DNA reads TGCGCCAGCAGCCAAGATTACAGGAGCTACGAGCAGTACTTC. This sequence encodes CASSQDYRSYEQYF.

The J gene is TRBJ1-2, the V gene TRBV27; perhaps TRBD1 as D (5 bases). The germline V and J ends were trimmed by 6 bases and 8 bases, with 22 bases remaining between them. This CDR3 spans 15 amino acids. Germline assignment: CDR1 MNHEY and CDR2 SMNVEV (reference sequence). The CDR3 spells CASSRGVGLGDGYTF. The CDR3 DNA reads TGTGCCAGCAGCCGGGGGGTAGGGCTTGGAGACGGCTACACCTTC.

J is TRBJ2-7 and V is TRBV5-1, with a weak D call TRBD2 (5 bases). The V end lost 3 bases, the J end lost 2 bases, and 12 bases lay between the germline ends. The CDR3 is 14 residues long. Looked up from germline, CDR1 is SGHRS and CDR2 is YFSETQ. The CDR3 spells CASSSSGITYEQYF. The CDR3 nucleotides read TGCGCCAGCAGCTCCTCCGGGATTACCTACGAGCAGTACTTC.

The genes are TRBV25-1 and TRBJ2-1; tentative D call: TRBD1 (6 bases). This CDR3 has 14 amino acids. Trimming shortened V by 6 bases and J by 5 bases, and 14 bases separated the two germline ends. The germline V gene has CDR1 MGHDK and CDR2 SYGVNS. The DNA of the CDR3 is TGTGCCAGCAGGGAGACAGGAGGACACAATGAGCAGTTCTTC. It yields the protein CASRETGGHNEQFF.